This TCR beta chain was found in a study of blood T cell repertoires in COVID-19. As for the study in general: Material from acute and convalescent COVID-19 was sourced from the United States, Italy and Spain.

CDR1 is KGHDR and CDR2 is SFDVKD in the germline V gene. J gave up 4 bases and V 5 bases, and 4 bases lay outside the gene matches. There are 14 residues in the CDR3. This clone was counted only a few times. Per the authors' pipeline: The assay estimated nucleated cells by amplifying reference gene primers. Sequencing was performed with immunoSEQ multiplex PCR; in TCRdb, only in-frame clones are kept and a portion is missing. V, J and clone size derive from that table, while D and trimming were established from the DNA sequence. The sample holds a few hundred thousand clones, 80% to 85% seen once. The TCR sequence derives from a woman in her 30s who had recovered from COVID-19. Material for sequencing was peripheral blood. This chain joins TRBV24-1 and TRBJ1-5; 7 bases agree with TRBD1. CDR3: CATSATGVNQPQHF. CDR3 in DNA: TGTGCCACCAGTGCCACAGGGGTTAATCAGCCCCAGCATTTT.